Sequencing of this T cell receptor (beta chain) was carried out in a study of CD8 T cells in Susac syndrome. Random hexamers were used to reverse transcribe roughly 0.45 to 1 ug of RNA. MiXCR, run by TCRdb on the immunoSEQ multiplex PCR reads, gives a single entry per CDR3 protein. Seen here are approximately 160,000 distinct CDR3 sequences, approximately 93% observed once, and the top ten hold approximately 0.09%. This CDR3 comprises 14 residues. V shed 7 bases and J shed 6 bases, with 18 bases lying between them. Germline loops: CDR1 MNHEY, CDR2 SVGEGT. This receptor was taken from a human donor with multiple sclerosis. Specimen: CD4+ T cells from PBMCs. The chain couples TRBV6-2 or TRBV6-3 to TRBJ1-1; D may be TRBD1 (5 bases). This CDR3 reads CASTWGWRDAEAFF. DNA of the CDR3: TGTGCCAGCACCTGGGGTTGGAGGGACGCTGAAGCTTTCTTT.